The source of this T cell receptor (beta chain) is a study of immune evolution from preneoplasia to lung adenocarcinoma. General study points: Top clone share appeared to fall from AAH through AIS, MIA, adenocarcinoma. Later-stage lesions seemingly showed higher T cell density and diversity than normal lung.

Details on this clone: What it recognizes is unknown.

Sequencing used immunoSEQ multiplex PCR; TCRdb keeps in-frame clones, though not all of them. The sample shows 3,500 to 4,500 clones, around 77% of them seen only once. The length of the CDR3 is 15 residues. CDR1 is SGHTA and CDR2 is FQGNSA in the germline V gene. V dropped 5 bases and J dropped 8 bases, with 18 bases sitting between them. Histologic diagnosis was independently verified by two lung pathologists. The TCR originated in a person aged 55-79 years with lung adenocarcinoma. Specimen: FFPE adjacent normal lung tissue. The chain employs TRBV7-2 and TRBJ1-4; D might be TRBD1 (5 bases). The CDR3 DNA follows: TGTGCCAGCAGCGTCAATCAGGGCGGGATCGAAAAACTGTTTTTT. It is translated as CASSVNQGGIEKLFF. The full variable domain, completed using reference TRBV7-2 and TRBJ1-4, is GAGVSQSPSNKVTEKGKDVELRCDPISGHTALYWYRQSLGQGLEFLIYFQGNSAPDKSGLPSDRFSAERTGGSVSTLTIQRTQQEDSAVYLCASSVNQGGIEKLFFGSGTQLSVL.